Presented here are 32 T cell receptor beta chains from one specimen sequenced in a study of shared T cell receptors in the human thymus. The repertoire was sequenced with immunoSEQ multiplex PCR; TCRdb's copy has only in-frame clones and lacks some. The sample carries more than 550,000 clones, over 75% recorded once. This sample was also put to use in a study of human thymus T cells.

The sample consisted of thymocytes. These receptors were taken from a girl under three years old with a congenital heart defect.

V is TRBV7-8 and J is TRBJ2-5; a weak D match, TRBD2 (5 bases). The germline V gene encodes CDR1 SGHVS and CDR2 FQNEAQ. CDR3 length: 17 amino acids. V lost 5 bases to trimming and J lost 4 bases, with 23 bases between them. In DNA, the CDR3 is TGTGCCAGCAGCCTTCTAAGACTCCGGGCAGAGGGAGAGACCCAGTACTTC. Amino acids: CASSLLRLRAEGETQYF.

This rearrangement joins TRBV2 to TRBJ2-3; 11 bases are a match to TRBD2. Trimming removed 10 bases from V and 2 bases from J; junction bases left unmatched: 14. CDR1 SNHLY and CDR2 FYNNEI come from the germline V gene. The CDR3 loop spans 17 amino acids. This CDR3 is CATEKVRLAGTTDTQYF. CDR3 DNA sequence: TGTGCCACCGAAAAAGTGAGACTAGCGGGGACCACAGATACGCAGTATTTT.

This clone was counted a few times. V and J are TRBV6-6 and TRBJ2-7; 10 bases match TRBD1. V lost 2 bases, J lost 0 bases, and 1 base stayed unmatched. This CDR3 spans 15 amino acids. The V gene's germline CDR1 is MNHNY and CDR2 SVGAGI (reference sequence). CDR3 nucleotide sequence: TGTGCCAGCAGTTACCGGGACAGGGGCTCCTACGAGCAGTACTTC. This translates into CASSYRDRGSYEQYF.

V usage is TRBV19 and J usage is TRBJ2-7, with D perhaps matching TRBD1 (7 bases). Trimming shortened V by 3 bases and J by 3 bases, and 12 bases separated the two germline ends. In germline, CDR1 is LNHDA, CDR2 SQIVND (reference sequence). The CDR3 runs 14 residues. CDR3 region: CASSIRQGGYEQYF. In nucleotides, the CDR3 is TGTGCCAGTAGTATCCGACAGGGAGGCTACGAGCAGTACTTC.

V gene TRBV6-1 combines with J gene TRBJ1-5; a possible D gene is TRBD1 (5 bases). Deletions cut 1 base from V and 0 bases from J, with 22 bases between. The germline V gene encodes CDR1 MNHNS and CDR2 SASEGT. This CDR3 region has 20 residues. The CDR3 here is CASSEGFPWTFGYSNQPQHF. The CDR3, as DNA: TGTGCCAGCAGTGAAGGTTTTCCCTGGACATTTGGGTATAGCAATCAGCCCCAGCATTTT.

This clone came up once. The V and J genes are TRBV10-1 and TRBJ1-2; D is perhaps TRBD1 (5 bases). Trimming pared 2 bases from V and 1 base from J, leaving 14 bases between. The germline gives CDR1 WNHNN, CDR2 SYGVQD (reference sequence). The CDR3 length is 16 residues. The CDR3 DNA follows: TGCGCCAGCAGTGAGAGGGACTCCGTTTTTAACTATGGCTACACCTTC. It specifies CASSERDSVFNYGYTF.

V and J are TRBV27 and TRBJ1-1; 12 bases are shared with TRBD1. Germline CDR1 and CDR2: MNHEY and SMNVEV (reference sequence). This CDR3 has 19 residues. J lost 4 bases, V lost 6 bases, and 18 bases had no gene match. CDR3 in DNA: TGTGCCAGCAGCCCCCGCTCTATCGGGACAGGGGGCTTGGGCACTGAAGCTTTCTTT. This encodes CASSPRSIGTGGLGTEAFF.

The J gene is TRBJ2-5, the V gene TRBV2; D is possibly TRBD1 (5 bases). This CDR3 region has 14 residues. CDR1 and CDR2 (germline): SNHLY, FYNNEI. V was cut by 6 bases and J by 2 bases, with 13 bases left in between. The CDR3 reads CASRARQQQETQYF. CDR3 sequence (DNA): TGTGCCAGCAGGGCCAGACAGCAACAAGAGACCCAGTACTTC.

The gene calls are TRBV10-2 and TRBJ1-4; TRBD1 agrees at 12 bases. Germline CDR1 is WSHSY and CDR2 is SAAADI. Unmatched junction bases numbered 12, after V lost 7 bases and J lost 0 bases. The CDR3 loop spans 19 amino acids. This CDR3 is CASTPGQGAGPSTNEKLFF. CDR3 sequence (DNA): TGCGCCAGCACTCCGGGACAGGGGGCCGGGCCTTCAACTAATGAAAAACTGTTTTTT.

The gene calls are TRBV6-4 and TRBJ2-7; no firm D call. The V end lost 2 bases, the J end lost 8 bases, and 10 bases lay between the germline ends. The CDR3 loop spans 12 amino acids. CDR1 and CDR2 from the germline V gene are MRHNA and SNTAGT. The CDR3 here is CASSDRLGKQYF. As DNA, the CDR3 is TGTGCCAGCAGTGACCGCCTGGGCAAGCAGTACTTC.

The V and J genes are TRBV6-5 and TRBJ2-7; 9 bases are a match to TRBD1. J gave up 2 bases and V 6 bases, and 11 bases lay outside the gene matches. CDR1 and CDR2 (germline): MNHEY, SVGAGI. CDR3 length: 16 residues. The CDR3 loop is CASSYTGGRATYEQYF. The CDR3 bases are TGTGCCAGCAGCTACACAGGGGGCAGGGCTACCTACGAGCAGTACTTC.

The chain combines TRBV7-2 with TRBJ1-2, with D maybe TRBD1 (6 bases). The V gene lost 5 bases and the J gene lost 2 bases, with 9 bases spanning the gap. CDR1 is SGHTA, CDR2 FQGNSA, per germline. The CDR3 runs 13 residues. The CDR3 DNA is TGTGCCAGCAGCGTTGGGACAAACTATGGCTACACCTTC. Translated, it gives CASSVGTNYGYTF. Full variable domain (remainder filled in from reference TRBV7-2 and TRBJ1-2): GAGVSQSPSNKVTEKGKDVELRCDPISGHTALYWYRQSLGQGLEFLIYFQGNSAPDKSGLPSDRFSAERTGGSVSTLTIQRTQQEDSAVYLCASSVGTNYGYTFGSGTRLTVV.

The chain joins TRBV9 to TRBJ1-6; D is uncertain. The length of the CDR3 is 17 residues. Germline V gives CDR1 SGDLS, CDR2 YYNGEE. V gave up 4 bases and J gave up 3 bases, with 17 bases separating them. The CDR3, as DNA: TGTGCCAGCAGCTCTTCTAAATCTCTTTACTATAATTCACCCCTCCACTTT. It codes for CASSSSKSLYYNSPLHF.

The chain combines TRBV11-2 with TRBJ2-1; TRBD2 matches at 7 bases. The length of the CDR3 is 15 residues. The ends lost 3 bases at V and 0 bases at J; junction bases unmatched: 2. The V gene's germline CDR1 is SGHAT and CDR2 FQNNGV. DNA for the CDR3: TGTGCCAGCAGCTTTCGGGGGGACTCCTACAATGAGCAGTTCTTC. Its protein is CASSFRGDSYNEQFF.

This clone came up once. J is TRBJ1-6 and V is TRBV7-6; a possible D gene is TRBD1 (5 bases). V lost 4 bases, J lost 8 bases, and 18 bases lay in between. CDR1 and CDR2 (germline): SGHVS, FNYEAQ. This CDR3 comprises 16 residues. The CDR3, as DNA: TGTGCCAGCAGCTCCGTGGCCGGAGGGGTACATTCACCCCTCCACTTT. As protein: CASSSVAGGVHSPLHF.

The chain employs TRBV21-1 and TRBJ1-2; the table names TRBD1, a call not compared with the DNA. TRBV21-1 counts as a pseudogene. The CDR3 spans 12 residues. CDR3 loop: CARYQVLYGYTF. CDR3 DNA: TGTGCCAGGTATCAGGTTCTCTATGGCTACACCTTC.

V and J are TRBV19 and TRBJ1-2; 8 bases map to TRBD1. The CDR3 is made up of 19 amino acids. V dropped 3 bases and J dropped 3; count of bases not matched to a gene: 18. The germline V gene encodes CDR1 LNHDA and CDR2 SQIVND (reference sequence). The CDR3 region has the DNA TGTGCCAGTAGTATCCTCCTCAGGGGGCGACTGGTCCTAGACTATGGCTACACCTTC. This sequence encodes CASSILLRGRLVLDYGYTF.

DNA of the CDR3: TGTGCCAGCAGCTTAAAACATTCCGGACATGGGATGAACACTGAAGCTTTCTTT. Protein product: CASSLKHSGHGMNTEAFF. This rearrangement joins TRBV7-6 to TRBJ1-1; maybe TRBD1 (5 bases). V was cut by 2 bases and J by 0 bases, with 19 bases left in between. The germline gives CDR1 SGHVS, CDR2 FNYEAQ. The CDR3 has 18 residues.

J is TRBJ1-6 and V is TRBV28, with D possibly TRBD1 on 5 matching bases. Looked up from germline, CDR1 is MDHEN and CDR2 is SYDVKM. Trimming left V 3 bases short and J 9 bases short, with 24 bases between. This CDR3 has 18 amino acids. In DNA form, the CDR3 reads TGTGCCAGCAGTTTCCCACGACAGAGCTGCCACCTGAGTTCACCCCTCCACTTT. It encodes CASSFPRQSCHLSSPLHF.

This chain connects TRBV9 to TRBJ1-3, with a possible D match to TRBD1 (6 bases). V was pared by 0 bases and J by 0 bases, with 10 bases between. The CDR3 totals 16 residues. CDR1 is SGDLS and CDR2 is YYNGEE in the germline V gene. This CDR3 is CASSVGDRYSGNTIYF. The CDR3 bases are TGTGCCAGCAGCGTAGGAGACAGGTACTCTGGAAACACCATATATTTT.

This clone was observed a single time. The chain combines TRBV5-5 with TRBJ1-1, with D tentatively TRBD1 (6 bases). CDR3 length equals 15 residues. Germline CDR1 reads SGHKS; CDR2 reads YYEKEE (reference sequence). V lost 4 bases and J lost 1, with 14 bases in between. This CDR3 is CASSKGVGRNTEAFF. The CDR3, as DNA: TGTGCCAGCAGCAAGGGGGTCGGGCGGAACACTGAAGCTTTCTTT.

This chain connects TRBV15 to TRBJ1-2, with no clear D. The length of the CDR3 is 14 residues. Trimming took 0 bases from V and 8 from J, leaving 13 bases between them. Per the germline V gene, CDR1 is LNHNV and CDR2 is YYDKDF (reference sequence). The CDR3 region has the DNA TGTGCCACCAGCAGAGATCGGGAGGGAGGAGGCTACACCTTC. This translates into CATSRDREGGGYTF.

In nucleotides, the CDR3 is TGCAGCGTTGAAAGGGATGGTGGGGAAAAGGACTCGTACAATGAGCAGTTCTTC. Translating it yields CSVERDGGEKDSYNEQFF. This chain joins TRBV29-1 and TRBJ2-1; D is perhaps TRBD2 (5 bases). This CDR3 is built from 18 residues. CDR1 is SQVTM, CDR2 ANQGSEA, per germline. Trimming took 2 bases from V and 4 from J, leaving 24 bases between them.

V usage is TRBV5-5 and J usage is TRBJ1-5; 7 positions agree with TRBD1. This CDR3 is 15 amino acids long. Looked up from germline, CDR1 is SGHKS and CDR2 is YYEKEE (reference sequence). J was trimmed by 5 bases and V by 1 base; bases with no gene match: 6. The CDR3 DNA sequence: TGTGCCAGCAGCTTGATAGGACAGGATTATCAGCCCCAGCATTTT. This gives the protein CASSLIGQDYQPQHF.

The genes are TRBV29-1 and TRBJ1-1; D ambiguous. The length of the CDR3 is 12 residues. Germline V CDR1 and CDR2: SQVTM, ANQGSEA. V lost 7 bases, J lost 1 base, and 10 bases lay in between. CDR3 sequence reads: CSANPGNTEAFF. DNA for the CDR3: TGCAGCGCCAATCCGGGGAACACTGAAGCTTTCTTT.

This sequence joins TRBV27 and TRBJ2-6; 9 positions agree with TRBD1. The V and J ends lost 2 bases and 12 bases, in that order; junction bases with no gene match: 11. This CDR3 comprises 16 residues. The germline gives CDR1 MNHEY, CDR2 SMNVEV (reference sequence). CDR3 region: CASSLIPGQGSSVLTF. The CDR3 DNA reads as TGTGCCAGCAGTTTAATCCCGGGACAGGGAAGTAGCGTCCTGACTTTC.

This clone was picked up one time. The rearrangement joins TRBV7-4 to TRBJ1-2, with 7 bases aligning to TRBD1. V dropped 1 base and J dropped 0; count of bases not matched to a gene: 2. The CDR3 extends over 15 amino acids. The germline gives CDR1 SGHVT, CDR2 SQSDAQ. CDR3 coding DNA: TGTGCCAGCAGCTTAGGGGGGACAGCTAACTATGGCTACACCTTC. Residues: CASSLGGTANYGYTF. The full variable domain, rest sourced from reference TRBV7-4 and TRBJ1-2, is GAGVSQSPRYKVAKRGRDVALRCDSISGHVTLYWYRQTLGQGSEVLTYSQSDAQRDKSGRPSGRFSAERPERSVSTLKIQRTEQGDSAVYLCASSLGGTANYGYTFGSGTRLTVV.

This clone has a single count. The chain joins TRBV27 to TRBJ2-3, with 9 bases aligning to TRBD2. This CDR3 comprises 20 residues. Losses at the gene ends were 4 bases for V and 0 bases for J; bases not matched to a gene: 17. Germline V CDR1 and CDR2: MNHEY, SMNVEV (reference sequence). The DNA of the CDR3 is TGTGCCAGCAGTTACAAGGAGACCCAAGCTGGACTAGCGAGCACAGATACGCAGTATTTT. Protein product: CASSYKETQAGLASTDTQYF.

The chain employs TRBV5-1 and TRBJ2-5, with TRBD1 matching 8 bases. V shed 4 bases and J 2 bases; nucleotides not matched to a gene: 4. CDR1 SGHRS and CDR2 YFSETQ come from the germline V gene. There are 14 residues in the CDR3. DNA of the CDR3: TGCGCCAGCAGCCGGGACAGGCATCAAGAGACCCAGTACTTC. Translation: CASSRDRHQETQYF.

This rearrangement joins TRBV5-1 to TRBJ1-1; TRBD1 is a possible D gene (6 bases). Trimming stripped 4 bases from V and 2 bases from J, with 12 bases between. The CDR3 has 14 amino acids. The V gene's germline CDR1 is SGHRS and CDR2 YFSETQ. The DNA of the CDR3 is TGCGCCAGCAGCCATACAGGGTTTAACACTGAAGCTTTCTTT. It translates to CASSHTGFNTEAFF.

This clone has only one observation. The chain is built from TRBV28 and TRBJ2-7; D gene ambiguous. The germline V gene has CDR1 MDHEN and CDR2 SYDVKM. V lost 5 bases and J lost 1, with 15 bases in between. The CDR3 runs 15 residues. This CDR3 is CASSTTEYSSYEQYF. CDR3 nucleotides: TGTGCCAGCAGTACCACAGAATATTCTTCCTACGAGCAGTACTTC.

The V call is TRBV4-2, the J call TRBJ1-1; D call uncertain. The V and J ends lost 2 bases and 3 bases respectively, with 13 bases between them. CDR3 length: 15 residues. The germline V gene encodes CDR1 LGHNA and CDR2 YNFKEQ. The CDR3 loop is CASSQSAGLDTEAFF. In nucleotides, the CDR3 is TGTGCCAGCAGCCAATCCGCTGGCCTGGACACTGAAGCTTTCTTT.